This TCR beta chain was documented in a study of T cells after yellow fever vaccination (dated by TCRdb to about 2019). Study-level background: The SMART-Seq v4 Ultra Low Input RNA kit was used to prepare libraries from fractions with low cell numbers. To follow T-cell clones before and after both primary and booster YFV17D yellow fever vaccination, bulk TCR alpha and beta repertoires underwent longitudinal sequencing. Two healthy male donors, one aged 18 to 30 and one aged 30 to 40 years, made up the cohort. Blood samples were taken at several timepoints before and after primary and secondary immunization, and bulk PBMC replicates and cell subsets were isolated.

TCR cDNA was made using 5'RACE template switching, a step that added a universal primer site and unique molecular identifiers. cDNA synthesis was primed from both the TCR alpha and TCR beta constant segments. Two PCR steps were used to amplify libraries, with sample barcodes and sequencing adapters being added in the second step. Sequencing of libraries was done on Illumina HiSeq 2500 (2x100 bp) or NovaSeq (2x150 bp). The authors' analysis ran thus. Demultiplexing of reads and collapsing into UMI consensus sequences were performed with MIGEC, and V(D)J alignment was carried out with MiXCR. Vaccine-responding clonotypes were identified with edgeR using replicate PBMC samples, with FDR below 0.01 and a log2 fold change above 5 up to day 15 being required. CD4 or CD8 identity was assigned to each bulk clonotype according to whether the clonotype was present at higher abundance in the sequenced CD4 repertoire or the sequenced CD8 repertoire. Through fastp at Q25 and MiXCR, TCRdb rebuilt clones from the public reads, retaining in-frame beta chains. Each entry merges the rows of one CDR3 protein and shows their most common DNA and genes. The V and J calls and clone size come from TCRdb's table, not from the authors' own analysis. For this sample the table gives approximately 510,000 distinct CDR3 sequences, of which just over 20% were detected only once. Less than 20% of the sample is taken by the ten largest.

For this clonotype: It has no known antigen specificity. The input lacks base qualities; no much larger clone sits a single base away.

Including the terminal cysteine and phenylalanine, the CDR3 comprises 11 residues. CDR3 DNA only is kept here, 33 bases in frame from base 1. CDR1 and CDR2 were assigned from the germline V gene as SQVTM and ANQGSEA. The trim is 3 bases for V and 6 bases for J, with a gap of 6 bases between the germline ends. Study-level results and caveats: Because only a couple of donors were included in the study, the extent to which the findings can be generalized is limited. Computational filtering was needed because FACS-sorted repertoires could contain abundant contaminating clonotypes from the bulk population. Most clones expanded after primary vaccination were re-detected after the booster (almost 98% of CD4 and roughly 85% of CD8), suggesting broad memory maintenance. A small fraction of clonotypes appeared in both the CD4 and CD8 compartments, likely as a result of convergent recombination. The secondary T-cell response was found to be weaker but faster than the primary response, with a peak reached on day 5 rather than on day 15.

The treatment or condition label here, explained by the study, means: live attenuated yellow fever vaccine strain. At each blood-draw timepoint, two biological replicates of bulk PBMCs were obtained. PBMCs were isolated from peripheral blood using a standard Ficoll-Paque protocol. TriZol was used to extract RNA from bulk PBMCs, from CD4 and CD8 fractions, and from dextramer-positive and dextramer-negative fractions. The receptor's source is a man younger than 30 who received the YFV17D yellow fever vaccine. This material consisted of PBMCs, taken roughly 20 days after the first yellow fever vaccination. Recombination connected TRBV29-1 to TRBJ2-1, with no reliable assignment of the D segment. The CDR3 has the sequence CSVEASNEQFF. The nucleotides read TGCAGCGTTGAGGCCAGCAATGAGCAGTTCTTC.